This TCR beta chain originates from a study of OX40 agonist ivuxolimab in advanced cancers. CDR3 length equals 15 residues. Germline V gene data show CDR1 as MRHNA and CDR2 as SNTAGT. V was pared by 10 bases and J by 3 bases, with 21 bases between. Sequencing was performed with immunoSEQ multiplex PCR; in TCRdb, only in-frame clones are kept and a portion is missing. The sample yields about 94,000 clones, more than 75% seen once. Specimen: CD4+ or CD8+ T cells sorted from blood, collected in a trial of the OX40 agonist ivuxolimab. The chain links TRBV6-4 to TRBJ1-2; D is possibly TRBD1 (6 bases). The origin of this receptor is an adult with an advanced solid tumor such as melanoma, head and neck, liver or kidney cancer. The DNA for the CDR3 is TGTGCCATCAGGATTCACAGGGATGGTGACTATGGCTACACCTTC. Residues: CAIRIHRDGDYGYTF.